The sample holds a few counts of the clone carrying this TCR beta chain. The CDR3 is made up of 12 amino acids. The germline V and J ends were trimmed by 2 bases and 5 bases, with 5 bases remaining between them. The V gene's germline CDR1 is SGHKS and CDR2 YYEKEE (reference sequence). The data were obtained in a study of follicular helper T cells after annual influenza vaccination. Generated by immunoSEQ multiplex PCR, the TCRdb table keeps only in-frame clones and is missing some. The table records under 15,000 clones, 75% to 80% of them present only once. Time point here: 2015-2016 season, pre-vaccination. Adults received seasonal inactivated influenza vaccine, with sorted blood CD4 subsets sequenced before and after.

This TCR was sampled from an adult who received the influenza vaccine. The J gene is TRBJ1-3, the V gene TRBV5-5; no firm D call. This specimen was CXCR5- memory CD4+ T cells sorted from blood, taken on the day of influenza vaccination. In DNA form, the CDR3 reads TGTGCCAGCAGCTTCGAGAGAAACACCATATATTTT. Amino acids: CASSFERNTIYF.